Listed here are 25 T cell receptor beta chains from one sample, sequenced in a study of blood T cell repertoires in COVID-19. Profiled with immunoSEQ multiplex PCR; TCRdb holds only in-frame clones, not every one. The profile shows some 370,000 clones, around 83% of them singletons. Sequencing was performed on PBMCs or T cells enriched from blood (not recorded which). Source of these receptors: a woman between 45 and 65 years old who had recovered from COVID-19.

The chain employs TRBV6-2 or TRBV6-3 and TRBJ2-3, with a possible D match to TRBD2 (6 bases). The germline V and J ends were trimmed by 4 bases and 4 bases, with 27 bases remaining between them. This CDR3 is built from 19 residues. The germline gives CDR1 MNHEY, CDR2 SVGEGT. Here the CDR3 reads CASSSDATRTGVPADTQYF. CDR3 coding DNA: TGTGCCAGCAGTTCGGACGCGACGAGGACGGGGGTTCCCGCAGATACGCAGTATTTT.

The chain recombines TRBV5-4 with TRBJ2-2, with D perhaps matching TRBD2 (6 bases). V lost 4 bases, J lost 1 base, and 14 bases lay in between. Per the germline V gene, CDR1 is SGHNT and CDR2 is YYREEE (reference sequence). CDR3 size: 16 residues. CDR3 sequence (DNA): TGTGCCAGCAGCCTCAACGGGCGGGGGAACACCGGGGAGCTGTTTTTT. Encoded protein: CASSLNGRGNTGELFF.

This clone was recorded a few times. This sequence joins TRBV7-2 and TRBJ2-3; 9 bases agree with TRBD2. From germline, CDR1 is SGHTA and CDR2 FQGNSA. With 8 bases clipped from V and 6 bases from J, the junction kept 9 bases outside the gene matches. CDR3 size: 14 residues. CDR3 nucleotides: TGTGCCAGCTCCAGCGGGGGGCCCTTGGATACGCAGTATTTT. Amino acid sequence: CASSSGGPLDTQYF.

V and J are TRBV11-3 and TRBJ2-1, with D maybe TRBD1 (6 bases). V was trimmed by 5 bases and J by 5 bases, leaving 13 bases between them. The length of the CDR3 is 14 residues. Germline V gives CDR1 SGHNT, CDR2 YENEEA. This CDR3 reads CASSESQGHNEQFF. The CDR3 DNA reads as TGTGCCAGCAGCGAATCACAGGGTCACAATGAGCAGTTCTTC.

The gene calls are TRBV2 and TRBJ1-2, with unresolved D. Trimming shortened V by 7 bases and J by 7 bases, and 13 bases separated the two germline ends. Germline CDR1 is SNHLY and CDR2 is FYNNEI. The CDR3 length is 12 residues. CDR3 nucleotide sequence: TGTGCCAGCAATCAGGTCAACGGTGGCTACACCTTC. Translation: CASNQVNGGYTF. Filled out from reference TRBV2 and TRBJ1-2, the complete variable domain reads EPEVTQTPSHQVTQMGQEVILRCVPISNHLYFYWYRQILGQKVEFLVSFYNNEISEKSEIFDDQFSVERPDGSNFTLKIRSTKLEDSAMYFCASNQVNGGYTFGSGTRLTVV.

The gene calls are TRBV5-1 and TRBJ2-7; 9 bases are shared with TRBD2. V lost 6 bases and J lost 7; bases outside the gene matches: 14. CDR3 size: 15 residues. Germline-derived CDR1 and CDR2 are SGHRS and YFSETQ. CDR3 region: CASTQGTSRLGEQYF. The CDR3 nucleotides are TGCGCCAGCACCCAAGGGACTAGCCGGCTTGGGGAGCAGTACTTC.

The CDR3 region has the DNA TGTGCCAGCAGCTTAGCCCGACAGGGGAGCTCCTATAATTCACCCCTCCACTTT. Amino acid sequence: CASSLARQGSSYNSPLHF. The chain couples TRBV7-8 to TRBJ1-6, with TRBD1 matching 8 bases. Per the germline V gene, CDR1 is SGHVS and CDR2 is FQNEAQ. The CDR3 is 18 amino acids. The J segment lost 0 bases and the V segment lost 0 bases, leaving 4 bases of the junction unmatched.

The chain employs TRBV4-1 and TRBJ2-2; D unclear. This CDR3 is built from 15 residues. The germline V gene encodes CDR1 MGHRA and CDR2 YSYEKL. V was shortened by 0 bases and J by 4 bases, with 9 bases between the two germline ends. CDR3 in amino acids: CASSQDRVSTGELFF. As DNA, the CDR3 is TGCGCCAGCAGCCAAGATCGGGTGTCCACCGGGGAGCTGTTTTTT.

The V and J genes are TRBV5-6 and TRBJ2-7; TRBD1 agrees at 11 bases. V was clipped by 2 bases and J by 2 bases; unmatched bases: 3. This CDR3 is built from 15 residues. Germline CDR1 reads SGHDT; CDR2 reads YYEEEE. The CDR3 reads CASSLGTGGPYEQYF. DNA of the CDR3: TGTGCCAGCAGCTTAGGGACAGGGGGGCCCTACGAGCAGTACTTC.

The rearrangement links TRBV28 to TRBJ2-4, with TRBD1 as a possible D gene (6 bases). The CDR3 is made up of 17 amino acids. CDR1 and CDR2 (germline): MDHEN, SYDVKM. Trimming pared 2 bases from V and 0 bases from J, leaving 14 bases between. CDR3 in amino acids: CASSLIQGILAKNIQYF. The CDR3 nucleotides read TGTGCCAGCAGTTTAATCCAGGGGATTCTAGCCAAAAACATTCAGTACTTC.

This clone occurred once. The CDR3 DNA reads TGTGCCAGCAGCTTAGATGCGGGGGCCGGGCCCCAGCATTTT. Translated: CASSLDAGAGPQHF. The rearrangement uses TRBV7-2 and TRBJ1-5, with D tentatively TRBD1 (6 bases). Germline CDR1 SGHTA, CDR2 FQGNSA. The CDR3 has 14 residues. The V end lost 1 base, the J end lost 9 bases, and 13 bases lay between the germline ends.

Here the CDR3 DNA reads TGCAGCGCTAGACAGGGGGAGCGTCTTTTGAACACTGAAGCTTTCTTT. Its protein is CSARQGERLLNTEAFF. The rearrangement links TRBV29-1 to TRBJ1-1, with 9 bases aligning to TRBD1. V was pared by 7 bases and J by 0 bases, with 12 bases of the junction left unmatched. Germline CDR1 is SQVTM and CDR2 is ANQGSEA. CDR3 length equals 16 residues.

Written as DNA, the CDR3 is TGTGCCAGCAGTGACCACAGGGGGGCTAACTATGGCTACACCTTC. Amino acids: CASSDHRGANYGYTF. This rearrangement joins TRBV6-1 to TRBJ1-2; 8 bases map to TRBD1. V was clipped by 3 bases and J by 0 bases; unmatched bases: 3. The CDR3 consists of 15 residues. Germline assignment: CDR1 MNHNS and CDR2 SASEGT.

The V and J genes are TRBV5-1 and TRBJ1-2, with 9 bases fitting TRBD1. Trimming cost V 2 bases and J 9 bases; bases outside gene matches: 14. CDR1 and CDR2 from the germline V gene are SGHRS and YFSETQ. The CDR3 runs 16 residues. The CDR3 DNA sequence: TGCGCCAGCAGCTTCCCTCCGGGACAGGGAAAGGTGAGCTACACCTTC. It is translated as CASSFPPGQGKVSYTF.

The chain couples TRBV7-8 to TRBJ1-2; no firm D call. The CDR3 has 12 residues. The germline V gene encodes CDR1 SGHVS and CDR2 FQNEAQ. The germline V and J ends were trimmed by 5 bases and 5 bases, with 9 bases remaining between them. CDR3 amino acids: CASSRRGYGYTF. The CDR3 coding sequence is TGTGCCAGCAGCCGGAGAGGATATGGCTACACCTTC.

The rearrangement joins TRBV7-2 to TRBJ1-1, with 8 bases identical to TRBD1. The germline CDR1 and CDR2 sequences are SGHTA and FQGNSA. This CDR3 comprises 14 residues. The V and J ends lost 7 bases and 10 bases, in that order; junction bases with no gene match: 14. The CDR3 DNA reads TGTGCCAGCAAATTCGCGGGGCAGGGGGCGACAGCTTTCTTT. This codes for CASKFAGQGATAFF.

This clone was seen a single time. The rearrangement links TRBV6-1 to TRBJ1-1; D not resolved. The CDR3 covers 11 residues. The V end was cut by 3 bases, the J end by 11 bases, with 10 bases between. The germline V gene has CDR1 MNHNS and CDR2 SASEGT. CDR3 sequence: CASSDRTRAFF. CDR3 coding DNA: TGTGCCAGCAGTGATCGAACTAGGGCTTTCTTT.

The CDR3 is CASSPSSGSYNEQFF. The CDR3 coding sequence is TGTGCCAGCAGCCCTTCTAGCGGGAGCTACAATGAGCAGTTCTTC. V is TRBV7-3 and J is TRBJ2-1; 10 nucleotides align to TRBD2. This CDR3 comprises 15 residues. Losses at the gene ends were 5 bases for V and 3 bases for J; bases not matched to a gene: 4. CDR1 is SGHTA, CDR2 FQGTGA, per germline.

This chain connects TRBV6-5 to TRBJ1-2; 7 nucleotides match TRBD1. CDR1 is MNHEY and CDR2 is SVGAGI in the germline V gene. Trimming at V came to 7 bases and at J to 6 bases, leaving 5 bases not matched to a gene. The CDR3 sequence is 12 residues long. The CDR3 DNA is TGTGCCAGCACCCCCACAGGGGATGGCTACACCTTC. It codes for CASTPTGDGYTF.

In the case of this clone: At the DNA level, this CDR3 is encoded by other sequences in the same sample as well. The chain couples TRBV5-1 to TRBJ2-7; 7 bases are a match to TRBD1. The germline gives CDR1 SGHRS, CDR2 YFSETQ. CDR3 length equals 14 residues. The trim removed 0 bases at V and 3 bases at J, leaving 3 bases unmatched. CDR3 sequence (DNA): TGCGCCAGCAGCTTGGGCGACAGGGTCTACGAGCAGTACTTC. Encoded protein: CASSLGDRVYEQYF.

The gene calls are TRBV27 and TRBJ2-7, with 8 nucleotides matching TRBD2. CDR3 length: 15 amino acids. Germline V gene data show CDR1 as MNHEY and CDR2 as SMNVEV (reference sequence). V lost 8 bases to trimming and J lost 3 bases; unmatched junction nucleotides: 12. The CDR3 loop reads CASVKILAGYYEQYF. CDR3 sequence (DNA): TGTGCCAGCGTTAAGATCTTAGCGGGGTACTACGAGCAGTACTTC.

This clone appeared once. The rearrangement links TRBV6-4 to TRBJ2-1; perhaps TRBD2 as D (5 bases). CDR3 size: 15 residues. Trimming pared 9 bases from V and 3 bases from J, leaving 18 bases between. Germline V gene data show CDR1 as MRHNA and CDR2 as SNTAGT. The CDR3 region is CASSFDYSHYNEQFF. The CDR3 DNA reads TGTGCCAGTTCATTCGACTACAGTCACTACAATGAGCAGTTCTTC.

V usage is TRBV6-5 and J usage is TRBJ1-1; 8 nucleotides align to TRBD1. The germline gives CDR1 MNHEY, CDR2 SVGAGI. V shed 8 bases, J shed 1 base, and the junction held 6 bases outside the gene matches. There are 14 residues in the CDR3. The DNA for the CDR3 is TGTGCCAGCCCGGACAGGGTTTCGAACACTGAAGCTTTCTTT. It encodes CASPDRVSNTEAFF.

The chain combines TRBV18 with TRBJ2-5; D is possibly TRBD2 (5 bases). The germline V gene has CDR1 KGHSH and CDR2 LQKENI. The CDR3 totals 14 residues. V shed 2 bases and J shed 1 base, with 8 bases lying between them. The CDR3 reads CASSPGRGQETQYF. The CDR3 DNA reads as TGTGCCAGCTCACCAGGACGGGGCCAAGAGACCCAGTACTTC.

The chain's CDR3 is CASSLSRGTRNYGYTF. The CDR3 DNA follows: TGTGCCAGCAGCTTATCAAGGGGCACCCGTAACTATGGCTACACCTTC. V is TRBV7-9 and J is TRBJ1-2; D may be TRBD1 (5 bases). Per germline, CDR1 SEHNR and CDR2 FQNEAQ (reference sequence). Trimming removed 2 bases from V and 1 base from J, with 14 bases in between. CDR3 length equals 16 residues.